The 28 T cell receptor beta chains listed next were all sequenced from one sample in a study of post-analysis software for immune sequencing data (dated by TCRdb to 2015 to 2017). The library was prepared using PCR. Data came from an Illumina HiSeq 2500. Unique molecular identifiers were incorporated into TCR beta cDNA libraries to reduce PCR and sequencing biases. TCRdb took the public reads, trimmed them with fastp at Q25, ran MiXCR for clone calling and kept in-frame beta chains. Identical CDR3 proteins give one entry, which carries the most common genes and DNA. The sample has 600,000 to 750,000 distinct CDR3 sequences on record, roughly three fifths of them singletons. Of the sample, approximately 11% falls within the top ten clones. The antigens of these receptors remain unknown. Broader findings and caveats from the paper: Patients showed significantly higher frequencies than controls for 4 or 5 TRBV segments, among them TRBV5-6, TRBV5-1 and TRBV20-1.

Sequencing used blood. These receptors all stem from a girl aged 2 to 9 with multiple sclerosis.

This clonotype was picked up a small number of times. The chain has TRBV9 and TRBJ2-7; 8 nucleotides match TRBD1. The CDR3 loop spans 15 amino acids. The junction had 6 bases not matched to a gene; V was cut back by 4 bases and J by 0 bases. Germline V gene lookup returns CDR1 SGDLS and CDR2 YYNGEE. The CDR3, as DNA: TGTGCCAGCAGCCGAGACAGGGGCCACTCCTACGAGCAGTACTTC. Translation gives CASSRDRGHSYEQYF.

The chain carries TRBV7-2 and TRBJ1-5; 9 positions agree with TRBD1. This CDR3 contains 16 residues. J was trimmed by 4 bases and V by 3 bases; bases with no gene match: 7. Germline V CDR1 and CDR2: SGHTA, FQGNSA. CDR3 sequence reads: CASSFYWTGDNQPQHF. The DNA for the CDR3 is TGTGCCAGCAGCTTTTACTGGACAGGGGATAATCAGCCCCAGCATTTT.

The chain couples TRBV20-1 to TRBJ2-5; 8 bases fit TRBD2. CDR1 and CDR2 from the germline V gene are DFQATT and SNEGSKA (reference sequence). J lost 4 bases, V lost 0 bases, and 1 base had no gene match. CDR3 size: 13 residues. The CDR3 bases are TGCAGTGCTAGAGAGGCGGGGGGAGAGACCCAGTACTTC. Its protein is CSAREAGGETQYF.

This clonotype was observed a handful of times. The V and J genes are TRBV20-1 and TRBJ2-5; D remains ambiguous. Trimming removed 7 bases at V and 8 bases at J, with 17 bases between. The germline V gene encodes CDR1 DFQATT and CDR2 SNEGSKA (reference sequence). The CDR3 consists of 12 residues. The CDR3 protein is CSVNDPGGTQYF. The DNA for the CDR3 is TGCAGTGTCAACGACCCCGGTGGAACCCAGTACTTC.

The chain recombines TRBV29-1 with TRBJ2-7; possibly TRBD1 or TRBD2 for D (5 bases each). There are 12 residues in the CDR3. With 4 bases removed from V and 3 bases from J, the gap between germline ends came to 10 bases. Germline CDR1 SQVTM, CDR2 ANQGSEA. The CDR3 DNA reads as TGCAGCGTTGGGGGACGGGGCTACGAGCAGTACTTC. Its translation: CSVGGRGYEQYF.

There are a few counts of this clonotype. The CDR3 DNA follows: TGCGCCAGCCACCCTAACGCGGGCGGCACTGAAGCTTTCTTT. Translation gives CASHPNAGGTEAFF. The chain recombines TRBV5-1 with TRBJ1-1; no reliable D call. Looked up from germline, CDR1 is SGHRS and CDR2 is YFSETQ. V was cut by 7 bases and J by 4 bases, with 17 bases left in between. This CDR3 has 14 amino acids.

This clonotype has more than one count but fewer than ten. J is TRBJ2-1 and V is TRBV10-3, with D possibly matching TRBD2 (6 bases). The CDR3 has 16 amino acids. Germline assignment: CDR1 ENHRY and CDR2 SYGVKD. V lost 8 bases, J lost 4 bases, and 21 bases lay in between. The CDR3 sequence: CAIGGARGTQYNEQFF. In nucleotides, the CDR3 is TGTGCCATCGGAGGAGCGCGCGGGACTCAGTACAATGAGCAGTTCTTC.

This rearrangement joins TRBV7-3 to TRBJ2-1; 7 bases align to TRBD2. Germline CDR1 and CDR2: SGHTA and FQGTGA. The V segment lost 3 bases and the J segment 13 bases; nucleotides outside the gene matches: 9. The CDR3 has 13 amino acids. In DNA form, the CDR3 reads TGTGCCAGCAGCTTGGGGAGGGGAGAGACCCAGTTCTTC. Translation gives CASSLGRGETQFF.

This clonotype was found a few times. This sequence joins TRBV20-1 and TRBJ2-3; 11 bases line up with TRBD2. The V segment lost 2 bases and the J segment 4 bases; nucleotides outside the gene matches: 11. Germline lookup yields CDR1 DFQATT and CDR2 SNEGSKA (reference sequence). This CDR3 spans 17 amino acids. Written as DNA, the CDR3 is TGCAGTGCTAGATCCGTCGGGACTAGCGGCTTACCAGATACGCAGTATTTT. Amino acid sequence: CSARSVGTSGLPDTQYF.

This clonotype has just a few counts. The V call is TRBV10-2, the J call TRBJ2-7, with 12 bases identical to TRBD2. The trim removed 5 bases at V and 5 bases at J, leaving 19 bases unmatched. Germline CDR1 reads WSHSY; CDR2 reads SAAADI. The CDR3 has 19 residues. The CDR3 loop reads CASSRGALAGGPKLNEQYF. Written as DNA, the CDR3 is TGCGCCAGCAGTCGTGGAGCCCTAGCGGGAGGGCCGAAATTGAACGAGCAGTACTTC.

The chain recombines TRBV4-2 with TRBJ2-2; D is undetermined. V lost 1 base, J lost 8 bases, and 8 bases lay in between. The CDR3 loop spans 13 amino acids. Germline V gene lookup returns CDR1 LGHNA and CDR2 YNFKEQ. The CDR3 nucleotides are TGTGCCAGCAGCCAAGGGTTGGAGGGGGAGCTGTTTTTT. Amino acid sequence: CASSQGLEGELFF.

V usage is TRBV5-1 and J usage is TRBJ2-3, with 8 positions matching TRBD2. In germline, CDR1 is SGHRS, CDR2 YFSETQ. CDR3 size: 13 residues. V was clipped by 6 bases and J by 6 bases; unmatched bases: 6. The CDR3 is CASKAGEEDTQYF. In nucleotides, the CDR3 is TGCGCCAGCAAAGCGGGGGAGGAGGATACGCAGTATTTT.

The CDR3 bases are TGTGCCAGCAGCTCTGCTGGAGCCGAACTAATTCAGTACTTC. Its protein is CASSSAGAELIQYF. The chain employs TRBV7-2 and TRBJ2-4; D remains ambiguous. The germline V gene has CDR1 SGHTA and CDR2 FQGNSA. Trimming cost V 4 bases and J 10 bases, with 17 bases left between them. The CDR3 has 14 amino acids.

This clonotype has more than one count but fewer than ten. The chain links TRBV4-2 to TRBJ2-7; 8 nucleotides agree with TRBD2. This CDR3 is built from 17 residues. Per the germline V gene, CDR1 is LGHNA and CDR2 is YNFKEQ. With 0 bases clipped from V and 2 bases from J, the junction kept 9 bases outside the gene matches. CDR3: CASSQERRAAGAYEQYF. CDR3 sequence (DNA): TGTGCCAGCAGCCAAGAGAGGAGAGCAGCGGGGGCCTACGAGCAGTACTTC.

V and J are TRBV5-1 and TRBJ1-2; 10 bases agree with TRBD1. Germline trimming cut 4 bases from V and 8 bases from J; bases unmatched to any gene: 8. CDR1 is SGHRS, CDR2 YFSETQ, per germline. The CDR3 contains 14 residues. The CDR3 nucleotides read TGCGCCAGCAGCATGGGACAGGGGAACGGGGGCTACACCTTC. Amino acid sequence: CASSMGQGNGGYTF.

The rearrangement joins TRBV29-1 to TRBJ2-1, with 7 positions matching TRBD1. The CDR3 contains 15 residues. Germline-derived CDR1 and CDR2 are SQVTM and ANQGSEA. V gave up 2 bases and J gave up 0 bases; unmatched junction bases: 4. The CDR3 bases are TGCAGCGTTGAATCAGGGGACAGCTCCTACAATGAGCAGTTCTTC. Amino acid sequence: CSVESGDSSYNEQFF.

This clonotype has only a few counts. The CDR3 protein is CASSRRQDSTDTQYF. CDR3 sequence (DNA): TGTGCCAGCAGCCGAAGACAAGATAGCACAGATACGCAGTATTTT. The rearrangement joins TRBV7-9 to TRBJ2-3; no clear D. Germline V gene sequence: CDR1 SEHNR, CDR2 FQNEAQ (reference sequence). CDR3 length equals 15 residues. V was clipped by 5 bases and J by 0 bases, with 12 bases between them.

This chain links TRBV20-1 with TRBJ1-5; D not resolved. CDR1 and CDR2 from the germline V gene are DFQATT and SNEGSKA (reference sequence). The length of the CDR3 is 16 residues. V was cut by 1 base and J by 5 bases, with 18 bases left in between. CDR3 in amino acids: CSARGFGEKTYQPQHF. DNA of the CDR3: TGCAGTGCTAGAGGTTTTGGGGAGAAAACCTATCAGCCCCAGCATTTT.

This chain joins TRBV29-1 and TRBJ1-1, with D possibly TRBD1 on 6 matching bases. In germline, CDR1 is SQVTM, CDR2 ANQGSEA. The CDR3 is made up of 13 amino acids. The ends were cut back, 5 bases at V and 5 bases at J, with 15 bases in the middle. The CDR3 DNA sequence: TGCAGCGTTATGGGGGGGCTCGGGACTGAAGCTTTCTTT. Its translation: CSVMGGLGTEAFF.

V usage is TRBV7-9 and J usage is TRBJ1-2; TRBD1 might be the D (6 bases). Trimming shortened V by 5 bases and J by 4 bases, and 20 bases separated the two germline ends. This CDR3 contains 16 residues. Germline-derived CDR1 and CDR2 are SEHNR and FQNEAQ (reference sequence). The DNA of the CDR3 is TGTGCCAGCAGCGATTCCAACAGGGTGGGAAGCTATGGCTACACCTTC. This codes for CASSDSNRVGSYGYTF. The full variable domain, completed using reference TRBV7-9 and TRBJ1-2, is DTGVSQNPRHKITKRGQNVTFRCDPISEHNRLYWYRQTLGQGPEFLTYFQNEAQLEKSRLLSDRFSAERPKGSFSTLEIQRTEQGDSAMYLCASSDSNRVGSYGYTFGSGTRLTVV.

This clonotype was observed a few times. The chain has TRBV29-1 and TRBJ2-3; a weak D match, TRBD1 (6 bases). The CDR3 consists of 13 residues. Trimming pared 4 bases from V and 0 bases from J, leaving 8 bases between. Germline V lookup: CDR1 SQVTM, CDR2 ANQGSEA. Here the CDR3 reads CSVGGGSTDTQYF. The CDR3 bases are TGCAGCGTTGGAGGGGGTAGCACAGATACGCAGTATTTT.

This clonotype has a handful of counts. The rearrangement joins TRBV6-2 or TRBV6-3 to TRBJ1-5, with D hard to call. This CDR3 is 18 amino acids long. The V end was cut by 2 bases, the J end by 0 bases, with 17 bases between. Looked up from germline, CDR1 is MNHEY and CDR2 is SVGEGT. CDR3 sequence (DNA): TGTGCCAGCAGTTACGAGATCGCCCGACCATATAGCAATCAGCCCCAGCATTTT. Its translation is CASSYEIARPYSNQPQHF.

This clonotype was counted many times. The V and J genes are TRBV5-1 and TRBJ2-3; 7 positions agree with TRBD2. This CDR3 spans 14 amino acids. Germline V gives CDR1 SGHRS, CDR2 YFSETQ. The V gene end was trimmed by 8 bases and the J gene end by 1 base; junction bases not matched to a gene: 7. The chain's CDR3 is CASRPAGGTDTQYF. Written as DNA, the CDR3 is TGCGCCAGTCGTCCGGCGGGGGGCACAGATACGCAGTATTTT.

The chain combines TRBV29-1 with TRBJ2-3, with TRBD2 identical over 9 bases. This CDR3 region has 12 residues. CDR1 is SQVTM and CDR2 is ANQGSEA in the germline V gene. With V trimmed by 7 bases and J by 6 bases, 5 bases remained unmatched. As DNA, the CDR3 is TGCAGCGAAGTAGCGGGGGTGGATACGCAGTATTTT. It translates to CSEVAGVDTQYF.

This clonotype was seen a handful of times. V usage is TRBV3-1 and J usage is TRBJ2-1; 9 nucleotides match TRBD2. This CDR3 has 15 amino acids. Germline V gives CDR1 LGHDT, CDR2 YNNKEL (reference sequence). The trim removed 1 base at V and 8 bases at J, leaving 6 bases unmatched. CDR3 protein: CASSQVAGGADEQFF. CDR3 DNA sequence: TGTGCCAGCAGCCAAGTTGCGGGAGGGGCGGATGAGCAGTTCTTC.

The CDR3: CSAPTRSGRAGGDTQYF. CDR3 in DNA: TGCAGTGCTCCCACCAGAAGCGGGAGGGCCGGGGGAGATACGCAGTATTTT. The chain couples TRBV20-1 to TRBJ2-3; TRBD2 matches at 10 bases. The CDR3 runs 17 residues. V was pared by 5 bases and J by 5 bases, with 16 bases of the junction left unmatched. Germline V CDR1 and CDR2: DFQATT, SNEGSKA (reference sequence).

The chain couples TRBV3-1 to TRBJ2-1; 7 bases align to TRBD2. The CDR3 sequence is 16 residues long. V lost 1 base to trimming and J lost 4 bases; unmatched junction nucleotides: 7. From germline, CDR1 is LGHDT and CDR2 YNNKEL (reference sequence). CDR3 region: CASSQVASGSYNEQFF. In DNA form, the CDR3 reads TGTGCCAGCAGCCAAGTGGCTAGCGGTTCGTACAATGAGCAGTTCTTC.

This clonotype was counted between two and nine times. The J gene is TRBJ1-2, the V gene TRBV2, with D perhaps matching TRBD1 (6 bases). Germline assignment: CDR1 SNHLY and CDR2 FYNNEI. This CDR3 spans 14 amino acids. V lost 8 bases to trimming and J lost 4 bases, with 17 bases between them. DNA of the CDR3: TGTGCCAGCGCCCCAGGGGAGGGCCTCTATGGCTACACCTTC. Translating it yields CASAPGEGLYGYTF.